This TCR beta chain came from a study of blood T cell repertoires in COVID-19. Overall study context: Sites across the United States, Italy and Spain contributed samples from acute and convalescent COVID-19. From T cells, B-cell-depleted T cells, or PBMCs came the material, which was cDNA or gDNA.

Germline lookup yields CDR1 KGHSH and CDR2 LQKENI. This CDR3 is 14 amino acids long. J lost 5 bases, V lost 3 bases, and 5 bases had no gene match. In the source study's methods: Amplifying reference gene primers gave estimates of nucleated cell counts. TCRdb's copy holds only in-frame clones and misses some; the assay was immunoSEQ multiplex PCR. For V, J and clone size, that table is used; D and trimming come from the DNA. This table holds some 180,000 clones, around nine tenths found once. This chain connects TRBV18 to TRBJ2-3; TRBD1 aligns across 7 bases. Sequencing input: peripheral blood. This TCR came from a man aged 45-60 years who had recovered from COVID-19. The CDR3 DNA sequence: TGTGCCAGCTCACCGTCGCCAGGGGGAGATACGCAGTATTTT. Its protein product is CASSPSPGGDTQYF. Full variable domain (remainder filled in from reference TRBV18 and TRBJ2-3): NAGVMQNPRHLVRRRGQEARLRCSPMKGHSHVYWYRQLPEEGLKFMVYLQKENIIDESGMPKERFSAEFPKEGPSILRIQQVVRGDSAAYFCASSPSPGGDTQYFGPGTRLTVL.